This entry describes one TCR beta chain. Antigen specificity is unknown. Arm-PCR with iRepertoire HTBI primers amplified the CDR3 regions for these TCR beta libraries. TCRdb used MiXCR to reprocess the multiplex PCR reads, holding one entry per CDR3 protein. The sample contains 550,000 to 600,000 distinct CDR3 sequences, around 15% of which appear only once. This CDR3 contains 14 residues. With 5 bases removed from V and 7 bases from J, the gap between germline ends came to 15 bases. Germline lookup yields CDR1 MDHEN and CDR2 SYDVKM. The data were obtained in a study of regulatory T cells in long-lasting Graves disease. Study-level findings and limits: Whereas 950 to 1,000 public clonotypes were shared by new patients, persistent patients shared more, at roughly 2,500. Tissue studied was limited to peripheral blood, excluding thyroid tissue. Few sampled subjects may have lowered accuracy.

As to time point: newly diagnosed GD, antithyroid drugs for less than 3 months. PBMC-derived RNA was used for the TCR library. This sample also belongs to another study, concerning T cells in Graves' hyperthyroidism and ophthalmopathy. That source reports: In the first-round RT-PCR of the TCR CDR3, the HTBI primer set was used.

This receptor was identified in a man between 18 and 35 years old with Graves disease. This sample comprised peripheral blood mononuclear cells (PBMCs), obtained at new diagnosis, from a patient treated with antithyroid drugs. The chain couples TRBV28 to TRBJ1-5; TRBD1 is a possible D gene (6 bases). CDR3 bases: TGTGCCAGCAGTACAGGGACCGGAGAACAGCCCCAGCATTTT. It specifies CASSTGTGEQPQHF.